This entry lists 26 T cell receptor beta chains sequenced from one sample in a study of early T cells in non-severe SARS-CoV-2 infection. TCRdb processed the 5' RACE reads anew with MiXCR; each CDR3 protein has one entry. Altogether about 63,000 distinct CDR3 sequences are present, roughly 13% being singletons, with the ten largest covering 4% to 5%. The sample was whole blood. The receptor source for this set is an adult who was a healthcare worker with PCR-confirmed SARS-CoV-2 infection or an uninfected control (not recorded which).

This clonotype came up a few times. The chain carries TRBV27 and TRBJ1-1, with 11 bases lining up with TRBD1. The germline V gene encodes CDR1 MNHEY and CDR2 SMNVEV (reference sequence). Unmatched junction bases numbered 2, after V lost 4 bases and J lost 1 base. The CDR3 runs 15 residues. The CDR3 DNA is TGTGCCAGCAGTTATGGGACAGGGGGGAACACTGAAGCTTTCTTT. It codes for CASSYGTGGNTEAFF.

This chain joins TRBV29-1 and TRBJ2-1; 11 positions agree with TRBD2. CDR3 size: 16 residues. V lost 5 bases and J lost 0; bases outside the gene matches: 6. CDR1 and CDR2 (germline): SQVTM, ANQGSEA. The CDR3 sequence is CSVWASGGSSYNEQFF. The CDR3 DNA reads as TGCAGCGTTTGGGCTAGCGGGGGGAGCTCCTACAATGAGCAGTTCTTC.

Notes on this clonotype: It may be a read error: a sequence one base away is much more abundant. The chain recombines TRBV12-3 or TRBV12-4 with TRBJ1-5; D is unresolved. V dropped 3 bases and J dropped 8 bases, with 11 bases sitting between them. This CDR3 spans 13 amino acids. CDR3 coding DNA: TGTGCCAGCAGTTTGGTAATCCAGGAGCCCCAGCATTTT. Its protein is CASSLVIQEPQHF.

The rearrangement links TRBV6-2 or TRBV6-3 to TRBJ2-7; TRBD2 might be the D (5 bases). Trimming pared 6 bases from V and 2 bases from J, leaving 11 bases between. Germline V lookup: CDR1 MNHEY, CDR2 SVGEGT. The CDR3 consists of 13 residues. CDR3 nucleotide sequence: TGTGCCAGCAGCACCGGGGTCCCCTACGAGCAGTACTTC. Translated: CASSTGVPYEQYF.

This clonotype was observed at least ten times. The V call is TRBV20-1, the J call TRBJ1-1, with 10 bases identical to TRBD1. The CDR3 has 12 residues. Trimming took 6 bases from V and 5 from J; bases not matched to a gene: 3. The V gene's germline CDR1 is DFQATT and CDR2 SNEGSKA (reference sequence). As DNA, the CDR3 is TGCAGTGCCCGGACAGGGGGGACTGAAGCTTTCTTT. Protein: CSARTGGTEAFF.

Points on this clonotype: This may be a read error: a much more frequent sequence differs by one nucleotide. The genes are TRBV5-4 and TRBJ2-1, with no clear D. Trimming shortened V by 10 bases and J by 2 bases, and 13 bases separated the two germline ends. This CDR3 is 13 amino acids long. The germline CDR1 and CDR2 sequences are SGHNT and YYREEE (reference sequence). The CDR3 region has the DNA TGTGCCGGCCAGGAAGAGACCTACAATGAGCAGTTCTTC. Its translation is CAGQEETYNEQFF.

Ten or more counts support this clonotype. The chain combines TRBV2 with TRBJ2-3; TRBD2 matches at 13 bases. Germline CDR1 is SNHLY and CDR2 is FYNNEI. The CDR3 sequence is 20 residues long. Trimming took 4 bases from V and 2 from J; bases not matched to a gene: 15. The CDR3 is CASSGRGTSGDRADTDTQYF. The CDR3 coding sequence is TGTGCCAGCAGTGGGAGAGGGACTAGCGGGGACCGGGCAGACACAGATACGCAGTATTTT.

In its sample, this clonotype was seen a few times. CDR3 nucleotide sequence: TGTGCCAGCATCAAAGGGCCTAGCGGGGGGGCGAGGACAGATACGCAGTATTTT. Protein product: CASIKGPSGGARTDTQYF. The rearrangement links TRBV7-9 to TRBJ2-3; 12 bases fit TRBD2. Trimming took 7 bases from V and 3 from J; bases not matched to a gene: 14. The CDR3 is made up of 18 amino acids. CDR1 SEHNR and CDR2 FQNEAQ come from the germline V gene (reference sequence).

As for this clonotype: The junction shows a germline mismatch at one end, possibly a read error. The chain is built from TRBV29-1 and TRBJ1-1; 8 positions match TRBD1. Looked up from germline, CDR1 is SQVTM and CDR2 is ANQGSEA. The CDR3 length is 8 residues. CDR3 in DNA: TGCAGCGTTGAAACAGGGGGCTTT. It codes for CSVETGGF.

This clonotype was detected ten times or more. This chain connects TRBV29-1 to TRBJ1-2; D gene unclear. Germline lookup yields CDR1 SQVTM and CDR2 ANQGSEA. The CDR3 runs 13 residues. V gave up 1 base and J gave up 4 bases, with 10 bases separating them. CDR3 sequence reads: CSVEGRAVYGYTF. The DNA of the CDR3 is TGCAGCGTTGAAGGGAGGGCAGTCTATGGCTACACCTTC.

The table lists this clonotype with a few counts. The rearrangement uses TRBV20-1 and TRBJ2-4; TRBD1 is a possible D gene (5 bases). The CDR3 runs to 15 residues. With 0 bases removed from V and 9 bases from J, the gap between germline ends came to 18 bases. From germline, CDR1 is DFQATT and CDR2 SNEGSKA (reference sequence). The DNA of the CDR3 is TGCAGTGCTAGAGATCAGGCAGGGCCGCAGGTCATTCAGTACTTC. Translated: CSARDQAGPQVIQYF.

The chain is built from TRBV29-1 and TRBJ2-2; perhaps TRBD1 as D (6 bases). The germline V gene encodes CDR1 SQVTM and CDR2 ANQGSEA. The CDR3 consists of 13 residues. The CDR3 DNA reads as TGCAGTGTCGGACCTTCAGGGGCCGGGGAGCTGTTTTTT. Translating gives CSVGPSGAGELFF.

The chain recombines TRBV9 with TRBJ2-5; possible D gene TRBD1, 5 bases. Germline V lookup: CDR1 SGDLS, CDR2 YYNGEE. Trimming cost V 3 bases and J 1 base, with 10 bases left between them. The CDR3 length is 14 residues. The chain's CDR3 is CASSGQQAQETQYF. For the CDR3, the DNA is TGTGCCAGCAGCGGGCAACAGGCCCAAGAGACCCAGTACTTC.

The gene calls are TRBV10-3 and TRBJ2-7; either TRBD1 or TRBD2 may supply D (5 bases each). V dropped 2 bases and J dropped 5 bases, with 10 bases sitting between them. Germline V gives CDR1 ENHRY, CDR2 SYGVKD. CDR3 length: 13 residues. In DNA form, the CDR3 reads TGTGCCATCAGTGAGGGGGACCCCCACGAGCAGTACTTC. Amino acids: CAISEGDPHEQYF.

In the case of this clonotype: This may be a read error: a much more frequent sequence differs by one nucleotide. The rearrangement uses TRBV19 and TRBJ2-3, with 8 positions matching TRBD2. CDR3 length equals 14 residues. CDR1 is LNHDA, CDR2 SQIVND, per germline (reference sequence). The CDR3 spells CASSREGRTGTQYF. The CDR3 DNA reads TGTGCCAGTTCCCGGGAGGGGCGCACAGGTACGCAGTATTTT.

Regarding this clonotype: A clone one base away is much larger, so this may be a read error. The chain joins TRBV2 to TRBJ2-3; the D call may be TRBD1 or TRBD2 (7 bases each). V lost 3 bases and J lost 6, with 13 bases in between. CDR3 length: 14 residues. Germline V CDR1 and CDR2: SNHLY, FYNNEI. The CDR3 DNA reads as TGTGCCAGCAGTGATCAGGGGGGGCTGGATACGCAGTATTTT. It translates to CASSDQGGLDTQYF.

The V and J genes are TRBV29-1 and TRBJ2-7; D perhaps matches TRBD1 (6 bases). The CDR3 is made up of 12 amino acids. Trimming removed 7 bases at V and 3 bases at J, with 13 bases between. Germline V CDR1 and CDR2: SQVTM, ANQGSEA. CDR3 loop: CSAGTQVYEQYF. CDR3 bases: TGCAGCGCCGGGACACAAGTCTACGAGCAGTACTTC.

This clonotype was found many times. The chain employs TRBV4-2 and TRBJ2-3; a weak D match, TRBD2 (6 bases). This CDR3 contains 13 residues. V shed 1 base and J shed 10 bases, with 12 bases lying between them. Germline lookup yields CDR1 LGHNA and CDR2 YNFKEQ. The DNA of the CDR3 is TGTGCCAGCAGCCAAGTCCCCAGCGGGCCGCAGTATTTT. Protein product: CASSQVPSGPQYF.

This sequence joins TRBV20-1 and TRBJ2-7; the match to TRBD1 covers 8 bases. V shed 0 bases and J 7 bases; nucleotides not matched to a gene: 11. The CDR3 sequence is 15 residues long. CDR1 is DFQATT and CDR2 is SNEGSKA in the germline V gene (reference sequence). The CDR3 is CSARDHQGAAEEQYF. CDR3 in DNA: TGCAGTGCTAGAGATCACCAGGGGGCGGCGGAAGAGCAGTACTTC.

This clonotype showed up just a few times. This chain links TRBV5-1 with TRBJ1-6; D is unresolved. V was shortened by 0 bases and J by 7 bases, with 8 bases between the two germline ends. Germline V gene lookup returns CDR1 SGHRS and CDR2 YFSETQ. This CDR3 region has 14 residues. As DNA, the CDR3 is TGCGCCAGCAGCTTGGACGGATTCAATTCACCCCTCCACTTT. Amino acid sequence: CASSLDGFNSPLHF.

V and J are TRBV6-5 and TRBJ2-3, with 11 nucleotides matching TRBD2. The CDR3 covers 16 residues. Germline CDR1 is MNHEY and CDR2 is SVGAGI. J was trimmed by 4 bases and V by 6 bases; bases with no gene match: 9. CDR3 loop: CASSTQTSGVSDTQYF. The CDR3 DNA is TGTGCCAGCAGCACACAGACTAGCGGGGTATCAGATACGCAGTATTTT.

This clonotype appeared many times. The V call is TRBV7-8, the J call TRBJ1-6; D unresolved. CDR3 size: 18 residues. CDR1 SGHVS and CDR2 FQNEAQ come from the germline V gene. Trimming left V 0 bases short and J 2 bases short, with 14 bases between. DNA for the CDR3: TGTGCCAGCAGCTTAGCGGAAGGGCTAAGGACCTATAATTCACCCCTCCACTTT. It specifies CASSLAEGLRTYNSPLHF.

In its sample, this clonotype was seen many times. The chain has TRBV6-5 and TRBJ2-5; no definite D call. Per the germline V gene, CDR1 is MNHEY and CDR2 is SVGAGI. Deletions cut 3 bases from V and 4 bases from J, with 6 bases between. The length of the CDR3 is 12 residues. CDR3 sequence reads: CASSYGGETQYF. The CDR3 region has the DNA TGTGCCAGCAGTTATGGTGGAGAGACCCAGTACTTC.

The V call is TRBV9, the J call TRBJ2-7, with D possibly matching TRBD1 (6 bases). This CDR3 is built from 13 residues. The germline V gene has CDR1 SGDLS and CDR2 YYNGEE. V was shortened by 4 bases and J by 6 bases, with 14 bases between the two germline ends. In DNA form, the CDR3 reads TGTGCCAGCAGCAGTAACAGGGTGGGCGAGCAGTACTTC. This encodes CASSSNRVGEQYF.

In its sample, this clonotype was seen once. The chain couples TRBV2 to TRBJ1-2, with TRBD1 as a possible D gene (6 bases). CDR3 length: 12 amino acids. Germline CDR1 and CDR2: SNHLY and FYNNEI. Trimming removed 5 bases from V and 8 bases from J, with 12 bases in between. The CDR3 protein is CASSQQGRGYTF. CDR3 nucleotide sequence: TGTGCCAGCAGTCAACAGGGAAGAGGCTACACCTTC. The full variable domain, rest sourced from reference TRBV2 and TRBJ1-2, is EPEVTQTPSHQVTQMGQEVILRCVPISNHLYFYWYRQILGQKVEFLVSFYNNEISEKSEIFDDQFSVERPDGSNFTLKIRSTKLEDSAMYFCASSQQGRGYTFGSGTRLTVV.

This clonotype was found many times. The chain carries TRBV7-2 and TRBJ2-3; D perhaps matches TRBD2 (7 bases). Germline lookup yields CDR1 SGHTA and CDR2 FQGNSA. Trimming removed 5 bases from V and 6 bases from J, with 18 bases in between. The CDR3 spans 15 residues. CDR3 sequence (DNA): TGTGCCAGCAGCCCCTGGGGGGGGGCCCTCGATACGCAGTATTTT. Protein sequence: CASSPWGGALDTQYF.